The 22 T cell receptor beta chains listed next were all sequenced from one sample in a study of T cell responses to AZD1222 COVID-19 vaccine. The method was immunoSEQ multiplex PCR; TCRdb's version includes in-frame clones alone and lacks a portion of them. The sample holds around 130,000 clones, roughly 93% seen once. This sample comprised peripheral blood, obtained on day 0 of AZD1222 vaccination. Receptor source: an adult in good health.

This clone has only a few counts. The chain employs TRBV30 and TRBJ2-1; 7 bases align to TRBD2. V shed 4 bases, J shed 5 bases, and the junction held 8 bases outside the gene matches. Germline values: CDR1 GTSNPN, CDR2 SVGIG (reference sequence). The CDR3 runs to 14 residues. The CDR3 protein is CAWTRSGIDNEQFF. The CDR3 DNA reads TGTGCCTGGACAAGAAGCGGGATCGACAATGAGCAGTTCTTC.

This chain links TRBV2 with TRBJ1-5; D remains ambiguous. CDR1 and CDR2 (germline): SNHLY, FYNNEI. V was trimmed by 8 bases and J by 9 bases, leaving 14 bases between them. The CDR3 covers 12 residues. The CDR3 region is CASEYGGGPQHF. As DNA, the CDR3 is TGTGCCAGCGAATATGGAGGTGGGCCCCAGCATTTT.

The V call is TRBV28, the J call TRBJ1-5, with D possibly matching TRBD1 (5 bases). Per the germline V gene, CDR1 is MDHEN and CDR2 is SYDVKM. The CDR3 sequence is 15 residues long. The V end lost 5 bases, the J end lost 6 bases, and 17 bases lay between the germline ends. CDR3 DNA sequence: TGTGCCAGCAGTCCCTCCCGACGTGGGGGTCAGCCCCAGCATTTT. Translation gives CASSPSRRGGQPQHF. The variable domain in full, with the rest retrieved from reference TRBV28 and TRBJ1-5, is DVKVTQSSRYLVKRTGEKVFLECVQDMDHENMFWYRQDPGLGLRLIYFSYDVKMKEKGDIPEGYSVSREKKERFSLILESASTNQTSMYLCASSPSRRGGQPQHFGDGTRLSIL.

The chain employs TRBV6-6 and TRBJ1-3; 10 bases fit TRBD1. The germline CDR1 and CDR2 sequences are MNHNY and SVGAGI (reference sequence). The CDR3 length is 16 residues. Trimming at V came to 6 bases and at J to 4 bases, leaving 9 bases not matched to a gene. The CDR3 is CASRSRQGARGNTIYF. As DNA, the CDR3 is TGTGCCAGCAGGTCCAGACAGGGGGCGAGGGGAAACACCATATATTTT.

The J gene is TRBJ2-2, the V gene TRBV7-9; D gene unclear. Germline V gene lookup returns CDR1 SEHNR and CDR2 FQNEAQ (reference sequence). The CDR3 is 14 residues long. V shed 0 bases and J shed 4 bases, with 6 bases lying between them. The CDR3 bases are TGTGCCAGCAGCTTAGCTCTGGGCACCGGGGAGCTGTTTTTT. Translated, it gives CASSLALGTGELFF.

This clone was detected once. The CDR3: CASSEGWAQFF. The CDR3 coding sequence is TGTGCCAGCAGTGAAGGTTGGGCGCAGTTCTTC. V and J are TRBV25-1 and TRBJ2-1; D gene uncertain. The CDR3 contains 11 residues. V shed 2 bases and J shed 12 bases, with 8 bases lying between them. Germline V CDR1 and CDR2: MGHDK, SYGVNS.

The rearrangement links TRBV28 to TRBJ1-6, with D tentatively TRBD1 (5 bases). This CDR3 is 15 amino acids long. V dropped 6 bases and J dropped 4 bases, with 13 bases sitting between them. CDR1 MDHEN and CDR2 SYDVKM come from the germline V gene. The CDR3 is CASRVRGEYNSPLHF. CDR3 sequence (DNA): TGTGCCAGCAGGGTTAGAGGGGAGTATAATTCACCCCTCCACTTT.

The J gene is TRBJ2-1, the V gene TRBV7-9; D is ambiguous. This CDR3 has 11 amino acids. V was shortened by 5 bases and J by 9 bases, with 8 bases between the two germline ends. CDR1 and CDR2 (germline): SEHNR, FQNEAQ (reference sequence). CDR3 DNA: TGTGCCAGCAGCCTTAAAACTGAGCAGTTCTTC. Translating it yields CASSLKTEQFF. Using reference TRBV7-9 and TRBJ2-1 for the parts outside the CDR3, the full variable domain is DTGVSQNPRHKITKRGQNVTFRCDPISEHNRLYWYRQTLGQGPEFLTYFQNEAQLEKSRLLSDRFSAERPKGSFSTLEIQRTEQGDSAMYLCASSLKTEQFFGPGTRLTVL.

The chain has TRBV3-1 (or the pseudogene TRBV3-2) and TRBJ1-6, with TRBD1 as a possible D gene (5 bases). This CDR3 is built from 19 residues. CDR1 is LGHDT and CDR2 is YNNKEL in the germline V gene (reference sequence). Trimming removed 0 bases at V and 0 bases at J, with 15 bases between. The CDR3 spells CASSQEGREVPSYNSPLHF. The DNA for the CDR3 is TGTGCCAGCAGCCAAGAGGGCAGGGAGGTGCCCTCCTATAATTCACCCCTCCACTTT.

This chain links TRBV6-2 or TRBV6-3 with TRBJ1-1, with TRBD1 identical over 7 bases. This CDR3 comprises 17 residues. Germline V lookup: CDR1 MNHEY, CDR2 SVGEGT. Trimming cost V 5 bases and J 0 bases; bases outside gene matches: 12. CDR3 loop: CASSLAEGARMNTEAFF. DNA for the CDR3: TGTGCCAGCAGTCTCGCCGAGGGGGCGCGGATGAACACTGAAGCTTTCTTT.

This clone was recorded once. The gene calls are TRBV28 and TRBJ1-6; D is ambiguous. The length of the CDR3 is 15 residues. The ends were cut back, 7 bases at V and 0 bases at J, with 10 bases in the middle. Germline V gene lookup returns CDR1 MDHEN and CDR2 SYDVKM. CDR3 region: CASKTEISYNSPLHF. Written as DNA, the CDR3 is TGTGCCAGCAAGACGGAGATCTCCTATAATTCACCCCTCCACTTT.

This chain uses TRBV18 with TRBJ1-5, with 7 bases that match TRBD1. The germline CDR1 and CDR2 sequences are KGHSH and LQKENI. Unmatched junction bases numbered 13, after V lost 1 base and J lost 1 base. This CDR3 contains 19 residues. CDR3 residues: CASSPRASTGRLSNQPQHF. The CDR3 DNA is TGTGCCAGCTCACCACGGGCATCGACAGGGAGATTAAGCAATCAGCCCCAGCATTTT.

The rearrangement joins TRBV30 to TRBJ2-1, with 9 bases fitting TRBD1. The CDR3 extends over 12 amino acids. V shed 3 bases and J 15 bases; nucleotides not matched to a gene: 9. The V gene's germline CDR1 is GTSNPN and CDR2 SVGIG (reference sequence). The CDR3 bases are TGTGCCTGGAGCAGGACAGGGGATGGAGGGTTCTTC. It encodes CAWSRTGDGGFF.

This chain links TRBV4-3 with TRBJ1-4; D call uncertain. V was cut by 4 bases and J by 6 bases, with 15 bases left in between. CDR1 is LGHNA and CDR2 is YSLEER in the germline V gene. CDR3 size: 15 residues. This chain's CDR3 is CASSRADVEDEKLFF. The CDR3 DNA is TGCGCCAGCAGCCGAGCGGACGTGGAGGATGAAAAACTGTTTTTT.

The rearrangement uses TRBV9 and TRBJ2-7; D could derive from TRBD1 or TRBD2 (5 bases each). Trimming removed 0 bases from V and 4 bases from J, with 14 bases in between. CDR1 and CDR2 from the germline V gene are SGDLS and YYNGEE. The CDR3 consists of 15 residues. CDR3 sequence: CASSVAQGAFYEQYF. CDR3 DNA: TGTGCCAGCAGCGTAGCCCAGGGAGCGTTTTACGAGCAGTACTTC.

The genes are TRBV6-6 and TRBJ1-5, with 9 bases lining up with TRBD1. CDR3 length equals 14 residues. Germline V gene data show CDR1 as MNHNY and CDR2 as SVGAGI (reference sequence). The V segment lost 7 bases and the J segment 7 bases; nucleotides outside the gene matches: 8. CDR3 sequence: CASNPGTGNQPQHF. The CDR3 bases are TGTGCCAGCAACCCCGGGACAGGGAACCAGCCCCAGCATTTT.

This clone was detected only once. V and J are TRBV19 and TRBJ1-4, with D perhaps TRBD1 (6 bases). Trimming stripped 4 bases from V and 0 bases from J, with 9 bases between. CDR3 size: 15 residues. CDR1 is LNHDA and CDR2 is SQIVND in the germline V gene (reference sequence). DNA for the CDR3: TGTGCCAGTAGTAACGGGGGCGCAACTAATGAAAAACTGTTTTTT. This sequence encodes CASSNGGATNEKLFF. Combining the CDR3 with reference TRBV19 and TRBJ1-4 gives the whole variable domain DGGITQSPKYLFRKEGQNVTLSCEQNLNHDAMYWYRQDPGQGLRLIYYSQIVNDFQKGDIAEGYSVSREKKESFPLTVTSAQKNPTAFYLCASSNGGATNEKLFFGSGTQLSVL.

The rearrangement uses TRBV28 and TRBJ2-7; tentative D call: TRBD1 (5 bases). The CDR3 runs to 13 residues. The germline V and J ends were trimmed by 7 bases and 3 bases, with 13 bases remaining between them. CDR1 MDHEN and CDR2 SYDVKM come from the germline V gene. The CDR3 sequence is CASTSGQHYEQYF. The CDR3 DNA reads TGTGCCAGCACCTCAGGGCAGCACTACGAGCAGTACTTC.

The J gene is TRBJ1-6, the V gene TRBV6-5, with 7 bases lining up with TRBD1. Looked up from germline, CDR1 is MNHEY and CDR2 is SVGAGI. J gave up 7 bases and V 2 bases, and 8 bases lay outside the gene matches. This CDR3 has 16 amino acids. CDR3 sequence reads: CASSYTKGARNSPLHF. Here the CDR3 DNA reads TGTGCCAGCAGTTACACCAAGGGGGCCCGGAATTCACCCCTCCACTTT.

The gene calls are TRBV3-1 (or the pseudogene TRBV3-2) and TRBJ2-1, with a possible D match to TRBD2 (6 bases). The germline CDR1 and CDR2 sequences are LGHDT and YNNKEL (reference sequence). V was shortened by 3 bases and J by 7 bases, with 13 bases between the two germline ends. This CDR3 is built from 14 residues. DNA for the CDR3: TGTGCCAGCAGCCAGGTCGGGAGTAGGAATGAGCAGTTCTTC. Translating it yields CASSQVGSRNEQFF.

The CDR3 loop is CASSLGGRSTDTQYF. CDR3 coding DNA: TGTGCCAGCAGCTTAGGAGGACGTAGCACAGATACGCAGTATTTT. This chain links TRBV7-2 with TRBJ2-3; no clear D gene. Between the trimmed V and J ends, which lost 1 base and 0 bases, there was a span of 8 bases. CDR3 length: 15 residues. Germline CDR1 is SGHTA and CDR2 is FQGNSA.

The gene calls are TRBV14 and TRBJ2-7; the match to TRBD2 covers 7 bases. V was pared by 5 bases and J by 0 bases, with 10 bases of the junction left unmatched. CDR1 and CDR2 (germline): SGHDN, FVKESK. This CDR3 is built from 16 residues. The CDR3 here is CASSGLDGFGSYEQYF. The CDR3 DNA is TGTGCCAGCAGCGGACTAGACGGGTTCGGCTCCTACGAGCAGTACTTC.